This TCR beta chain was sequenced during a study of blood T cell repertoires in COVID-19. V shed 3 bases and J shed 8 bases, with 13 bases lying between them. This CDR3 is 13 amino acids long. Germline CDR1 and CDR2: LNHDA and SQIVND (reference sequence). The repertoire was sequenced with immunoSEQ multiplex PCR; TCRdb's copy has only in-frame clones and lacks some. The sample has about 150,000 clones, around 85% seen once. The gene calls are TRBV19 and TRBJ1-2; D is uncertain. Sequencing was done on a sample of peripheral blood. The receptor comes from a man aged 60 to 75 with COVID-19, enrolled during active disease. CDR3 DNA sequence: TGTGCCAGTAGTATGATCGGATCGGGGGGCTACACCTTC. Its translation is CASSMIGSGGYTF.